This T cell receptor beta chain stems from a study of blood T cell repertoires in COVID-19. Study context: The analysed material was cDNA or gDNA that came from T cells, B-cell-depleted T cells, or PBMCs.

The repertoire was sequenced with immunoSEQ multiplex PCR; TCRdb's copy has only in-frame clones and lacks some. The table includes over 120,000 clones, 85% to 90% detected once. The CDR3 loop spans 15 amino acids. V gave up 4 bases and J gave up 4 bases, with 16 bases separating them. Germline CDR1 is KGHSH and CDR2 is LQKENI. Participant-reported clinical history was the basis for cohort assignment. Recovered Cohort 3 donors showed two negative PCRs, clearance, or symptom resolution. The chain employs TRBV18 and TRBJ1-1; D remains ambiguous. This TCR was sampled from a man aged 55-75 years who had recovered from COVID-19. The sample was PBMCs or T cells enriched from blood (not recorded which). The chain's CDR3 is CASSLNTGLGTEAFF. The CDR3 nucleotides read TGTGCCAGCTCACTGAACACGGGTCTCGGCACTGAAGCTTTCTTT.